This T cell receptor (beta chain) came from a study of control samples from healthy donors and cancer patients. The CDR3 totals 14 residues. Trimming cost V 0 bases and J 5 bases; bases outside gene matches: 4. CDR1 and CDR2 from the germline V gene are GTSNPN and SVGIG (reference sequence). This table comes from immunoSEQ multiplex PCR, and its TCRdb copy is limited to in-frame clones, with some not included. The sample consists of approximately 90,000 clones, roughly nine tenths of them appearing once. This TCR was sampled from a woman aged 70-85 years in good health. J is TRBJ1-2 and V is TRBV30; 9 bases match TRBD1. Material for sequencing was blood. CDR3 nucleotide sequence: TGTGCCTGGAGTGTAGGGACAGGGCGGTATGGCTACACCTTC. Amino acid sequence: CAWSVGTGRYGYTF.